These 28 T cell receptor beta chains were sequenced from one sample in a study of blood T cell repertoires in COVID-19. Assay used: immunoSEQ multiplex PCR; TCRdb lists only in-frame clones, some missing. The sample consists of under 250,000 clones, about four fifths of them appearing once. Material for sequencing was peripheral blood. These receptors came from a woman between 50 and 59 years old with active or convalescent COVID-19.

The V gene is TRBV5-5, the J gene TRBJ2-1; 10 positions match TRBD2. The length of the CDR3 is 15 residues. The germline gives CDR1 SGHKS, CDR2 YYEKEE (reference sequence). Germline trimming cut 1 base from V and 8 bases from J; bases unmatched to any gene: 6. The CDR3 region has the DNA TGTGCCAGCAGCTTGCCTTCTAGCGGGAGAGATGAGCAGTTCTTC. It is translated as CASSLPSSGRDEQFF.

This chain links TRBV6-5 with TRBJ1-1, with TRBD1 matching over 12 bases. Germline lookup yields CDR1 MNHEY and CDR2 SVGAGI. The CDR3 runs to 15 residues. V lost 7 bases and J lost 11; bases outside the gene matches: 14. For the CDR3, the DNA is TGTGCCAGCACCAAAGCCGGGACAGGGGGCTTGGGGGCTTTCTTT. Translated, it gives CASTKAGTGGLGAFF.

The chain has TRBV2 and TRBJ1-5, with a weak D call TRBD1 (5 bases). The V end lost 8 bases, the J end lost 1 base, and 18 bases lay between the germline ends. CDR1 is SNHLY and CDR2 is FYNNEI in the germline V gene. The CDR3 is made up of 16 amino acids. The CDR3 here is CASGGLGVGSNQPQHF. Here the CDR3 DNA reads TGTGCCAGCGGGGGACTGGGAGTCGGGAGCAATCAGCCCCAGCATTTT.

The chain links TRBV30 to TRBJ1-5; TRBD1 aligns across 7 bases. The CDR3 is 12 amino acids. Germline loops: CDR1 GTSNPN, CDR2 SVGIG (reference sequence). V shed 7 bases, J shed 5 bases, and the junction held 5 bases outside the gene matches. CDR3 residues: CASRQGDQPQHF. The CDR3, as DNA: TGTGCCTCCCGACAGGGCGATCAGCCCCAGCATTTT.

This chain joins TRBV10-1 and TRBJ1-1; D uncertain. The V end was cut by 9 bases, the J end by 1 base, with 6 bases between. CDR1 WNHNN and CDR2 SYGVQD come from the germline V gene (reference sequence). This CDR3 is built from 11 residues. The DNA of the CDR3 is TGCGCCAGTGGAGAGAACACTGAAGCTTTCTTT. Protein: CASGENTEAFF.

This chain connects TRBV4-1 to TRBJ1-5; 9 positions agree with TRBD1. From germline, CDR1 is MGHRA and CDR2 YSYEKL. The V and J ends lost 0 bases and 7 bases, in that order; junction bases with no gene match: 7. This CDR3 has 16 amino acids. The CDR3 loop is CASSQDPGQGLQPQHF. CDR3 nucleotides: TGCGCCAGCAGCCAAGATCCGGGACAGGGTTTGCAGCCCCAGCATTTT.

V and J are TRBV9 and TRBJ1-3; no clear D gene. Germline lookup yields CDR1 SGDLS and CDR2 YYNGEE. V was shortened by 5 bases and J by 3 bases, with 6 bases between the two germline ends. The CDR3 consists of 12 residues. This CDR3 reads CASSVSGNTIYF. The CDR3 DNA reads TGTGCCAGCAGTGTCAGTGGAAACACCATATATTTT.

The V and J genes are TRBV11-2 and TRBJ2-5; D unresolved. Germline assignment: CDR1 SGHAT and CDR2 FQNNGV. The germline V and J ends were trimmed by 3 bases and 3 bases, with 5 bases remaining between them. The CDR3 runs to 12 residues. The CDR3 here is CASSFEEETQYF. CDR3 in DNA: TGTGCCAGCAGCTTCGAGGAAGAGACCCAGTACTTC.

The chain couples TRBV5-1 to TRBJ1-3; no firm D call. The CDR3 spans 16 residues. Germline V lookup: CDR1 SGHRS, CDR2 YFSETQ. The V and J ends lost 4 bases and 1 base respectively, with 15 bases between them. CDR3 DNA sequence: TGCGCCAGCAGCCTGACTTCAGCCGTTTCTGGAAACACCATATATTTT. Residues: CASSLTSAVSGNTIYF.

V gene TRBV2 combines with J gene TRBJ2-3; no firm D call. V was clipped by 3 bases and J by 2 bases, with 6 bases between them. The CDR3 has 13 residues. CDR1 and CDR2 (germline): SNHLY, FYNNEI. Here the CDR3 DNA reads TGTGCCAGCAGTGATGACTTCACAGATACGCAGTATTTT. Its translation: CASSDDFTDTQYF.

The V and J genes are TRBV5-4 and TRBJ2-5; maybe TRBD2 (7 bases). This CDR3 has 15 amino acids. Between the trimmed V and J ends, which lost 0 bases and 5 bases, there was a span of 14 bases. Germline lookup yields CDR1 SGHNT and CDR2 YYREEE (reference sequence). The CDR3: CASSLGGGALETQYF. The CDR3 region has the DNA TGTGCCAGCAGCTTGGGGGGGGGCGCGTTGGAGACCCAGTACTTC.

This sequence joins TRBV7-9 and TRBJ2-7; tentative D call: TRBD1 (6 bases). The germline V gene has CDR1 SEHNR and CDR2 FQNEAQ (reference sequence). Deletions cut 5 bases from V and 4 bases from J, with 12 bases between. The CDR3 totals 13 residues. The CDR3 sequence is CASSLDSFYEQYV. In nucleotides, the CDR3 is TGTGCCAGCAGCCTGGACAGCTTTTACGAGCAGTACGTC.

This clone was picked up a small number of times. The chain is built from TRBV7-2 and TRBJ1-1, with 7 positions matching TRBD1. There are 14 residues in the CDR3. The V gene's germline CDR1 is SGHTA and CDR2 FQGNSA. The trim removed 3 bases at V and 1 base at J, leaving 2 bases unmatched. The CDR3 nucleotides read TGTGCCAGCAGCTTGTACAGGGGGAACACTGAAGCTTTCTTT. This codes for CASSLYRGNTEAFF.

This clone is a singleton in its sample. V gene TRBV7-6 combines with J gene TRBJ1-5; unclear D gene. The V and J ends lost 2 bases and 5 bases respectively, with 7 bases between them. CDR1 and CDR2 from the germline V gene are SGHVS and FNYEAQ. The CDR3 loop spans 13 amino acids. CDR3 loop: CASSLYGDQPQHF. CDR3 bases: TGTGCCAGCAGCTTATATGGAGATCAGCCCCAGCATTTT. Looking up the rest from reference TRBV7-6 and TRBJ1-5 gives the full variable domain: GAGVSQSPRYKVTKRGQDVALRCDPISGHVSLYWYRQALGQGPEFLTYFNYEAQQDKSGLPNDRFSAERPEGSISTLTIQRTEQRDSAMYRCASSLYGDQPQHFGDGTRLSIL.

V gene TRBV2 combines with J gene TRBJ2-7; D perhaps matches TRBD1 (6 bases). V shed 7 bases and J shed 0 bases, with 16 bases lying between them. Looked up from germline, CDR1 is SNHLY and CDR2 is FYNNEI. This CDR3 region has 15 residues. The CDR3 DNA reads TGTGCCAGCACCCCAGACAGGCAAAGCTCCTACGAGCAGTACGTC. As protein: CASTPDRQSSYEQYV.

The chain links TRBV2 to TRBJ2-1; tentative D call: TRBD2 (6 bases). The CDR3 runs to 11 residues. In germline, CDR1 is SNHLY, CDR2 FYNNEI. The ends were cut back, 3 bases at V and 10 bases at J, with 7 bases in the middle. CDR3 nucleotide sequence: TGTGCCAGCAGTGAGACTAGAGAGCAGTTCTTC. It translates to CASSETREQFF.

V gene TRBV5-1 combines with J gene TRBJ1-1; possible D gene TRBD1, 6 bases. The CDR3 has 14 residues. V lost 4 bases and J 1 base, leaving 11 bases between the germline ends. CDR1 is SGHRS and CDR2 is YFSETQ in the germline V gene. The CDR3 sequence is CASSGWGQNTEAFF. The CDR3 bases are TGCGCCAGCAGCGGTTGGGGGCAGAACACTGAAGCTTTCTTT.

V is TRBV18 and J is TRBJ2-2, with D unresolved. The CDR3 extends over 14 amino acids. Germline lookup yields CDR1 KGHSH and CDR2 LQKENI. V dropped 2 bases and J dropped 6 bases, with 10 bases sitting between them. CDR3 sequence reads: CASSPLQQPGELFF. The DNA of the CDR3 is TGTGCCAGCTCACCATTACAGCAACCCGGGGAGCTGTTTTTT. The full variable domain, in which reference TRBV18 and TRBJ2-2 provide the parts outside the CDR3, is NAGVMQNPRHLVRRRGQEARLRCSPMKGHSHVYWYRQLPEEGLKFMVYLQKENIIDESGMPKERFSAEFPKEGPSILRIQQVVRGDSAAYFCASSPLQQPGELFFGEGSRLTVL.

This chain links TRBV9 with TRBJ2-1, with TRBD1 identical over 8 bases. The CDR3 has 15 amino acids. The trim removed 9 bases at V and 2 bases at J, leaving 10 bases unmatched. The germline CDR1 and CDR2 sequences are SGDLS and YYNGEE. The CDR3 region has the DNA TGTGCCAAGACCAGACAGGGGCTAGCCTACAATGAGCAGTTCTTC. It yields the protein CAKTRQGLAYNEQFF. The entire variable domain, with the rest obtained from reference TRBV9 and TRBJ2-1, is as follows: DSGVTQTPKHLITATGQRVTLRCSPRSGDLSVYWYQQSLDQGLQFLIQYYNGEERAKGNILERFSAQQFPDLHSELNLSSLELGDSALYFCAKTRQGLAYNEQFFGPGTRLTVL.

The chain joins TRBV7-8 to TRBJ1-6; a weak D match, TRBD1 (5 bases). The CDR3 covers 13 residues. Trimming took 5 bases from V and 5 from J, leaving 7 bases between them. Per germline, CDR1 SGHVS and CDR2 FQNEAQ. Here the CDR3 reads CASSAQDNSPLHF. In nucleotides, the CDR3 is TGTGCCAGCAGCGCACAGGATAATTCACCCCTCCACTTT.

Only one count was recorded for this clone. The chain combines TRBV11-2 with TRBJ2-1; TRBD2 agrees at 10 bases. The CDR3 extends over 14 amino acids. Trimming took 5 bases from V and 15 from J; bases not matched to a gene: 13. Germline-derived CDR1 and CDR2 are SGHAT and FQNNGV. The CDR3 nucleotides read TGTGCCAGCAGCCCAGGGACTAGCGTGCCCCGGAGGTTCTTC. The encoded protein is CASSPGTSVPRRFF.

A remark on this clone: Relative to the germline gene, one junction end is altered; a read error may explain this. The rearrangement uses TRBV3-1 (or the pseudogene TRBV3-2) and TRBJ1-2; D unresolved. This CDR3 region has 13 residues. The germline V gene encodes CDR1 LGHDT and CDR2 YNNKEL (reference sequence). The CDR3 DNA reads TGTGCCAGCAGCGCAGGTCCTAAATATGGCTACACCTTC. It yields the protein CASSAGPKYGYTF.

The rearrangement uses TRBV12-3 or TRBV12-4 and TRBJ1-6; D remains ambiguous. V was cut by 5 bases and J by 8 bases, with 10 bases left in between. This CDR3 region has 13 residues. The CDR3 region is CASSPDWDSPLHF. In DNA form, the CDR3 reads TGTGCCAGCAGTCCGGACTGGGATTCACCCCTCCACTTT.

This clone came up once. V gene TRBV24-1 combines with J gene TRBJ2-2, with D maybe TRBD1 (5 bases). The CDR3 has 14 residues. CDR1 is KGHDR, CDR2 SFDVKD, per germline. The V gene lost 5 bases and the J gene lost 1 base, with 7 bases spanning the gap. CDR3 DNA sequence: TGTGCCACCAGTGGGACACTGAACACCGGGGAGCTGTTTTTT. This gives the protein CATSGTLNTGELFF.

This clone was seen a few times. The CDR3 protein is CASSVVGQINTEAFF. CDR3 DNA sequence: TGTGCCAGCAGCGTAGTGGGACAGATAAACACTGAAGCTTTCTTT. The chain is built from TRBV9 and TRBJ1-1, with 7 bases fitting TRBD1. From germline, CDR1 is SGDLS and CDR2 YYNGEE. After removal of 0 bases from V and 2 bases from J, the junction contained 4 bases not matched to a gene. There are 15 residues in the CDR3.

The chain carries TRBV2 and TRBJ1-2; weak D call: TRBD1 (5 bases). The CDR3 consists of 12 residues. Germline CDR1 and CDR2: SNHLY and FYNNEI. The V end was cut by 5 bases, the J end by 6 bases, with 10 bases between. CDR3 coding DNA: TGTGCCAGCAGTTACAGGCCCAATGGCTACACCTTC. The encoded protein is CASSYRPNGYTF.

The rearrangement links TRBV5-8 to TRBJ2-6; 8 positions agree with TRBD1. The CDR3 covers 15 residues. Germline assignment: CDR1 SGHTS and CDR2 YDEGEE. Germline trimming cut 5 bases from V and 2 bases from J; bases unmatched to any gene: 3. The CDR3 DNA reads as TGTGCCAGCAGGACGACAGGGGCTGGGGCCAACGTCCTGACTTTC. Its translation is CASRTTGAGANVLTF.

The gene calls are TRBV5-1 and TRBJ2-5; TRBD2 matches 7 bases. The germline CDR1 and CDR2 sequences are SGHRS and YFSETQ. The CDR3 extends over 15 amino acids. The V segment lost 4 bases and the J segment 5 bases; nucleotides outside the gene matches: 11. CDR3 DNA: TGCGCCAGCAGCAGACGACGGACTAGTGGGGAGACCCAGTACTTC. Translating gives CASSRRRTSGETQYF.